One and the same sample provided the 28 T cell receptor beta chains below, sequenced in a study of blood T cell repertoires in COVID-19. Profiled with immunoSEQ multiplex PCR; TCRdb holds only in-frame clones, not every one. Of more than 85,000 clones in the sample, around four fifths were seen once. Sample: peripheral blood. Receptors were obtained from a woman in her fifties or sixties with acute or convalescent COVID-19.

A single count supports this clone. Germline is not matched at one junction end, which may reflect a read error. The V call is TRBV7-7, the J call TRBJ2-5, with a weak D call TRBD2 (6 bases). The germline gives CDR1 SSHAT, CDR2 FNYEAQ (reference sequence). The CDR3 is made up of 15 amino acids. CDR3 sequence reads: CASSLALASQETQYF. The CDR3 DNA sequence: TGTGCTAGCAGCTTGGCTCTAGCGAGCCAAGAGACCCAGTACTTC.

DNA for the CDR3: TGTGCCTTCTTCGACAGGGTAAAGTTTGGTGGCTACACCTTC. Residues: CAFFDRVKFGGYTF. The genes are TRBV30 and TRBJ1-2; 7 nucleotides align to TRBD1. The CDR3 has 14 residues. Germline CDR1 GTSNPN, CDR2 SVGIG (reference sequence). The V and J ends lost 7 bases and 7 bases, in that order; junction bases with no gene match: 15.

This clone occurred a few times. The chain recombines TRBV6-5 with TRBJ2-7, with TRBD1 matching over 9 bases. V dropped 7 bases and J dropped 6; count of bases not matched to a gene: 13. Germline values: CDR1 MNHEY, CDR2 SVGAGI. This CDR3 has 15 amino acids. As DNA, the CDR3 is TGTGCCAGCACCTTAGAACGGACAGGGGAGGGCGAGCAGTACTTC. Translating gives CASTLERTGEGEQYF.

This clone was detected a few times. The rearrangement links TRBV5-1 to TRBJ2-1; 9 bases align to TRBD1. Trimming took 1 base from V and 9 from J; bases not matched to a gene: 8. Germline V lookup: CDR1 SGHRS, CDR2 YFSETQ. This CDR3 is built from 15 residues. The CDR3 nucleotides read TGCGCCAGCAGCTTGCAGCCGACAGGGGGAGGTGAGCAGTTCTTC. It is translated as CASSLQPTGGGEQFF.

This chain links TRBV18 with TRBJ1-4, with TRBD1 matching 10 bases. The ends lost 4 bases at V and 6 bases at J; junction bases unmatched: 8. CDR3 length: 16 amino acids. Germline V gene sequence: CDR1 KGHSH, CDR2 LQKENI. CDR3: CASSRNSGTGDEKLFF. CDR3 in DNA: TGTGCCAGCTCACGTAACTCCGGGACAGGGGATGAAAAACTGTTTTTT.

The chain carries TRBV14 and TRBJ1-1; no firm D call. Germline CDR1 and CDR2: SGHDN and FVKESK. Trimming shortened V by 4 bases and J by 4 bases, and 13 bases separated the two germline ends. CDR3 length equals 14 residues. The CDR3 region has the DNA TGTGCCAGCAGCCTGGGGAGGGCGCGCACTGAAGCTTTCTTT. It codes for CASSLGRARTEAFF.

V gene TRBV18 combines with J gene TRBJ2-7; 8 nucleotides align to TRBD1. The CDR3 spans 15 residues. Germline V gene lookup returns CDR1 KGHSH and CDR2 LQKENI. V shed 4 bases, J shed 3 bases, and the junction held 8 bases outside the gene matches. The CDR3 DNA reads TGTGCCAGCTCACGAGCGCCGGGACAGGACTACGAGCAGTACTTC. Translation gives CASSRAPGQDYEQYF.

The V and J genes are TRBV18 and TRBJ2-7; 11 bases align to TRBD1. CDR1 and CDR2 from the germline V gene are KGHSH and LQKENI. The CDR3 spans 16 residues. After removal of 3 bases from V and 4 bases from J, the junction contained 8 bases not matched to a gene. CDR3 DNA: TGTGCCAGCTCACCTACACCGGGACAGGGGGGTTACGAGCAGTACTTC. Its translation is CASSPTPGQGGYEQYF. The whole variable domain, remainder taken from reference TRBV18 and TRBJ2-7, is NAGVMQNPRHLVRRRGQEARLRCSPMKGHSHVYWYRQLPEEGLKFMVYLQKENIIDESGMPKERFSAEFPKEGPSILRIQQVVRGDSAAYFCASSPTPGQGGYEQYFGPGTRLTVT.

The chain carries TRBV7-8 and TRBJ1-1; a possible D gene is TRBD1 (6 bases). The CDR3 covers 13 residues. Germline values: CDR1 SGHVS, CDR2 FQNEAQ. V was trimmed by 7 bases and J by 6 bases, leaving 15 bases between them. CDR3 in amino acids: CASKLGALSEAFF. The DNA for the CDR3 is TGTGCCAGCAAGCTGGGGGCGTTATCTGAAGCTTTCTTT.

The V and J genes are TRBV28 and TRBJ1-2; D gene ambiguous. The CDR3 sequence is 14 residues long. CDR1 is MDHEN and CDR2 is SYDVKM in the germline V gene. Trimming cost V 5 bases and J 4 bases, with 14 bases left between them. The CDR3 reads CASSPFHRGYGYTF. The CDR3 nucleotides read TGTGCCAGCAGTCCCTTCCACCGGGGCTATGGCTACACCTTC.

The chain uses TRBV5-4 and TRBJ1-2; D is uncertain. V was cut by 6 bases and J by 13 bases, with 22 bases left in between. Germline assignment: CDR1 SGHNT and CDR2 YYREEE (reference sequence). This CDR3 has 13 amino acids. CDR3 coding DNA: TGTGCCAGCATCTCTGCATACCCGGGAGGACTCACCTTC. Translating gives CASISAYPGGLTF.

The V gene is TRBV12-5, the J gene TRBJ2-5; D is perhaps TRBD1 (6 bases). CDR1 LGHNT and CDR2 FRNRAP come from the germline V gene. The CDR3 has 15 residues. Trimming took off 0 bases at V and 1 base at J, with 9 bases between the two ends. CDR3 sequence reads: CASGLVKGGQETQYF. Written as DNA, the CDR3 is TGTGCTAGTGGTTTGGTGAAAGGGGGCCAAGAGACCCAGTACTTC.

The V gene is TRBV4-1, the J gene TRBJ2-3; unclear D gene. Trimming took off 3 bases at V and 6 bases at J, with 7 bases between the two ends. Germline V gives CDR1 MGHRA, CDR2 YSYEKL. The CDR3 runs 12 residues. The CDR3 sequence is CASSHPLDTQYF. The CDR3 DNA reads as TGCGCCAGCAGCCACCCACTGGATACGCAGTATTTT.

The chain recombines TRBV11-2 with TRBJ1-6, with D maybe TRBD1 (5 bases). From germline, CDR1 is SGHAT and CDR2 FQNNGV. This CDR3 comprises 16 residues. The germline V and J ends were trimmed by 6 bases and 4 bases, with 16 bases remaining between them. CDR3 protein: CASSRGGKGYNSPLHF. The CDR3, as DNA: TGTGCCAGCAGTAGAGGAGGGAAGGGGTATAATTCACCCCTCCACTTT.

The gene calls are TRBV5-6 and TRBJ1-2; no definite D call. The length of the CDR3 is 15 residues. Trimming shortened V by 1 base and J by 2 bases, and 12 bases separated the two germline ends. Germline V gives CDR1 SGHDT, CDR2 YYEEEE. The CDR3 nucleotides read TGTGCCAGCAGCTTGTGGGCACTAGGGAACTATGGCTACACCTTC. Encoded protein: CASSLWALGNYGYTF.

V and J are TRBV27 and TRBJ1-5; D might be TRBD1 (6 bases). CDR1 is MNHEY and CDR2 is SMNVEV in the germline V gene (reference sequence). The V end lost 3 bases, the J end lost 3 bases, and 12 bases lay between the germline ends. This CDR3 has 15 amino acids. CDR3 DNA sequence: TGTGCCAGCAGTTTCACAGGGTGGGCCAATCAGCCCCAGCATTTT. Its translation is CASSFTGWANQPQHF.

CDR3 nucleotide sequence: TGTGCCAGTAGTATTATCGGGGAGCGGAACACTGAAGCTTTCTTT. This sequence encodes CASSIIGERNTEAFF. The rearrangement links TRBV19 to TRBJ1-1; D not resolved. The CDR3 spans 15 residues. V lost 3 bases to trimming and J lost 1 base, with 12 bases between them. Germline values: CDR1 LNHDA, CDR2 SQIVND (reference sequence). Looking up the rest from reference TRBV19 and TRBJ1-1 gives the full variable domain: DGGITQSPKYLFRKEGQNVTLSCEQNLNHDAMYWYRQDPGQGLRLIYYSQIVNDFQKGDIAEGYSVSREKKESFPLTVTSAQKNPTAFYLCASSIIGERNTEAFFGQGTRLTVV.

The chain uses TRBV5-1 and TRBJ1-2, with TRBD1 matching 7 bases. From germline, CDR1 is SGHRS and CDR2 YFSETQ. This CDR3 has 13 residues. With V trimmed by 0 bases and J by 6 bases, 2 bases remained unmatched. CDR3 residues: CASSLGQGHGYTF. For the CDR3, the DNA is TGCGCCAGCAGCTTGGGACAGGGTCATGGCTACACCTTC.

This chain uses TRBV14 with TRBJ2-6; D perhaps matches TRBD2 (6 bases). The ends were cut back, 3 bases at V and 0 bases at J, with 9 bases in the middle. CDR1 is SGHDN and CDR2 is FVKESK in the germline V gene. The CDR3 totals 16 residues. The CDR3 region is CASSHLGGSGANVLTF. The CDR3 DNA follows: TGTGCCAGCAGCCACCTGGGGGGCTCTGGGGCCAACGTCCTGACTTTC. Drawing the rest from reference TRBV14 and TRBJ2-6, the complete variable domain is EAGVTQFPSHSVIEKGQTVTLRCDPISGHDNLYWYRRVMGKEIKFLLHFVKESKQDESGMPNNRFLAERTGGTYSTLKVQPAELEDSGVYFCASSHLGGSGANVLTFGAGSRLTVL.

The V and J genes are TRBV14 and TRBJ2-2; D is possibly TRBD1 (6 bases). Germline values: CDR1 SGHDN, CDR2 FVKESK. The CDR3 spans 14 residues. V was pared by 8 bases and J by 3 bases, with 13 bases between. The CDR3 DNA reads as TGTGCCAGCGCCCCAGGGGAGTACACCGGGGAGCTGTTTTTT. Protein product: CASAPGEYTGELFF.

V is TRBV10-1 and J is TRBJ2-5; 9 nucleotides agree with TRBD1. The CDR3 contains 14 residues. Trimming took 4 bases from V and 9 from J; bases not matched to a gene: 9. Germline CDR1 is WNHNN and CDR2 is SYGVQD (reference sequence). The CDR3 nucleotides read TGCGCCAGCAGTGCTGGACAGGGGACCGGGGCCCAGTACTTC. Its translation: CASSAGQGTGAQYF.

The chain is built from TRBV9 and TRBJ2-2; 10 bases are shared with TRBD2. J lost 3 bases, V lost 3 bases, and 2 bases had no gene match. Looked up from germline, CDR1 is SGDLS and CDR2 is YYNGEE. This CDR3 region has 15 residues. Here the CDR3 reads CASSGGLAYTGELFF. CDR3 DNA sequence: TGTGCCAGCAGCGGGGGACTAGCGTACACCGGGGAGCTGTTTTTT.

The genes are TRBV18 and TRBJ2-1; 12 nucleotides agree with TRBD1. The germline V gene has CDR1 KGHSH and CDR2 LQKENI. The CDR3 sequence is 14 residues long. J was trimmed by 7 bases and V by 4 bases; bases with no gene match: 2. CDR3 loop: CASSRDRGPNEQFF. As DNA, the CDR3 is TGTGCCAGCTCACGGGACAGGGGGCCGAATGAGCAGTTCTTC. The complete variable domain, with remaining parts taken from reference TRBV18 and TRBJ2-1, reads NAGVMQNPRHLVRRRGQEARLRCSPMKGHSHVYWYRQLPEEGLKFMVYLQKENIIDESGMPKERFSAEFPKEGPSILRIQQVVRGDSAAYFCASSRDRGPNEQFFGPGTRLTVL.

V and J are TRBV7-3 and TRBJ1-5; a weak D match, TRBD1 (5 bases). Between the trimmed V and J ends, which lost 2 bases and 4 bases, there was a span of 12 bases. The CDR3 is 15 residues long. The germline V gene has CDR1 SGHTA and CDR2 FQGTGA. The CDR3, as DNA: TGTGCCAGCAGCTTATCAGGGCAGGGAAATCAGCCCCAGCATTTT. Its protein is CASSLSGQGNQPQHF.

The CDR3: CASSFPLAGLDEQFF. The CDR3 bases are TGTGCCAGCAGTTTCCCACTAGCGGGGTTGGATGAGCAGTTCTTC. The chain has TRBV7-3 and TRBJ2-1; 10 bases are a match to TRBD2. The CDR3 covers 15 residues. After removal of 6 bases from V and 8 bases from J, the junction contained 10 bases not matched to a gene. Per germline, CDR1 SGHTA and CDR2 FQGTGA. Full variable domain (outside the CDR3, taken from reference TRBV7-3 and TRBJ2-1): GAGVSQTPSNKVTEKGKYVELRCDPISGHTALYWYRQSLGQGPEFLIYFQGTGAADDSGLPNDRFFAVRPEGSVSTLKIQRTERGDSAVYLCASSFPLAGLDEQFFGPGTRLTVL.

The chain recombines TRBV10-3 with TRBJ1-3; TRBD1 matches at 7 bases. V shed 6 bases and J 4 bases; nucleotides not matched to a gene: 6. The CDR3 loop spans 14 amino acids. CDR1 is ENHRY, CDR2 SYGVKD, per germline. CDR3: CAIRGGTAGNTIYF. The CDR3, as DNA: TGTGCCATCAGAGGTGGGACAGCCGGAAACACCATATATTTT.

V usage is TRBV10-3 and J usage is TRBJ2-1; 8 bases align to TRBD1. This CDR3 has 14 amino acids. Per germline, CDR1 ENHRY and CDR2 SYGVKD. V trimming: 8 bases; J trimming: 6 bases; junction bases outside the gene matches: 9. The CDR3 DNA reads TGTGCCATCCTTGGACAGGGCGGGCCCAATGAGCAGTTCTTC. Translating it yields CAILGQGGPNEQFF.

V usage is TRBV5-6 and J usage is TRBJ2-7; D unresolved. Germline CDR1 reads SGHDT; CDR2 reads YYEEEE. The V end was cut by 2 bases, the J end by 9 bases, with 15 bases between. This CDR3 region has 13 residues. CDR3 nucleotides: TGTGCCAGCAGCTTAGAGCCCCGGTCGGTGCAGTACTTC. Its protein product is CASSLEPRSVQYF.